This TCR beta chain originates from a study of identifying expanded T cells in peripheral blood. Assay: immunoSEQ multiplex PCR; the TCRdb copy retains only in-frame clones and omits some. The sample consists of over 85,000 clones, more than 75% of them appearing once. Germline CDR1 is MNHEY and CDR2 is SMNVEV (reference sequence). V shed 6 bases and J shed 7 bases, with 15 bases lying between them. The CDR3 is 14 amino acids. Collection occurred without any documented infections or immune events in donors. Sequences were obtained from blood. The sequence was collected from a person aged 18 to 75 in good health. The chain has TRBV27 and TRBJ1-4, with TRBD1 as a possible D gene (6 bases). CDR3 DNA sequence: TGTGCCAGCAGCAGAGGGCAGGGGCTTGAAAAACTGTTTTTT. Protein product: CASSRGQGLEKLFF.